One sample yielded the 26 T cell receptor beta chains listed below, sequenced in a study of T cells in Graves' hyperthyroidism and ophthalmopathy. The CDR3 regions of TCR beta were amplified from RNA transcripts. The primer set for the first-round RT-PCR of the TCR CDR3 was HTBI. TCRdb used MiXCR to reprocess the multiplex PCR reads, holding one entry per CDR3 protein. The profile shows some 600,000 distinct CDR3 sequences, about 15% of them singletons. The sequenced material came from blood. These receptors all come from a woman in her 30s with Graves' hyperthyroidism that later progressed to Graves' ophthalmopathy.

A few counts support this clonotype. The rearrangement joins TRBV14 to TRBJ1-2, with 7 bases that match TRBD1. The CDR3 length is 13 residues. With V trimmed by 3 bases and J by 8 bases, 6 bases remained unmatched. Germline loops: CDR1 SGHDN, CDR2 FVKESK. Here the CDR3 reads CASSQLEGGGYTF. Here the CDR3 DNA reads TGTGCCAGCAGCCAGTTAGAAGGGGGCGGCTACACCTTC.

This clonotype has ten or more counts. V usage is TRBV30 and J usage is TRBJ1-2; unclear D gene. The V and J ends lost 1 base and 4 bases respectively, with 7 bases between them. CDR1 GTSNPN and CDR2 SVGIG come from the germline V gene (reference sequence). This CDR3 region has 12 residues. DNA for the CDR3: TGTGCCTGGAGTGGTTCCGGCTATGGCTACACCTTC. It is translated as CAWSGSGYGYTF.

This clonotype was counted at least ten times. The chain combines TRBV14 with TRBJ2-2, with 8 bases lining up with TRBD2. The CDR3 runs to 14 residues. Looked up from germline, CDR1 is SGHDN and CDR2 is FVKESK. Losses at the gene ends were 7 bases for V and 4 bases for J; bases not matched to a gene: 5. As DNA, the CDR3 is TGTGCCAGCAACCCCAGCGGGAGCACCGGGGAGCTGTTTTTT. The encoded protein is CASNPSGSTGELFF. Full variable domain (rest looked up from reference TRBV14 and TRBJ2-2): EAGVTQFPSHSVIEKGQTVTLRCDPISGHDNLYWYRRVMGKEIKFLLHFVKESKQDESGMPNNRFLAERTGGTYSTLKVQPAELEDSGVYFCASNPSGSTGELFFGEGSRLTVL.

This clonotype has a handful of counts. The genes are TRBV7-2 and TRBJ1-2, with D tentatively TRBD1 (5 bases). Between the trimmed V and J ends, which lost 7 bases and 7 bases, there was a span of 19 bases. CDR3 length: 14 amino acids. Germline V gene lookup returns CDR1 SGHTA and CDR2 FQGNSA. Here the CDR3 DNA reads TGTGCCAGCACCCTGACCCCAGGGCTTAGTGGCTACACCTTC. Its protein product is CASTLTPGLSGYTF. The entire variable domain, with the rest obtained from reference TRBV7-2 and TRBJ1-2, is as follows: GAGVSQSPSNKVTEKGKDVELRCDPISGHTALYWYRQSLGQGLEFLIYFQGNSAPDKSGLPSDRFSAERTGGSVSTLTIQRTQQEDSAVYLCASTLTPGLSGYTFGSGTRLTVV.

V gene TRBV29-1 combines with J gene TRBJ1-5; possibly TRBD1 for D (5 bases). There are 16 residues in the CDR3. Germline CDR1 is SQVTM and CDR2 is ANQGSEA. Trimming removed 8 bases at V and 4 bases at J, with 24 bases between. CDR3 DNA: TGCAGCATTGGGGGAGGGCCGACAGACCCGAATCAGCCCCAGCATTTT. The encoded protein is CSIGGGPTDPNQPQHF.

The chain has TRBV7-8 and TRBJ2-2; TRBD2 is a possible D gene (5 bases). The CDR3 spans 13 residues. Trimming shortened V by 7 bases and J by 5 bases, and 11 bases separated the two germline ends. Germline V CDR1 and CDR2: SGHVS, FQNEAQ. This CDR3 reads CASNSGGTGELFF. CDR3 nucleotide sequence: TGTGCCAGCAACAGCGGTGGTACCGGGGAGCTGTTTTTT.

There are many counts of this clonotype. This rearrangement joins TRBV6-1 to TRBJ1-1; D gene uncertain. V was cut by 8 bases and J by 0 bases, with 13 bases left in between. CDR1 MNHNS and CDR2 SASEGT come from the germline V gene. This CDR3 has 14 amino acids. CDR3 bases: TGTGCCAGCCACAGCGACCGCTTGAACACTGAAGCTTTCTTT. Protein: CASHSDRLNTEAFF.

The chain uses TRBV27 and TRBJ2-1; possibly TRBD2 for D (5 bases). The V end was cut by 4 bases, the J end by 7 bases, with 11 bases between. Germline CDR1 MNHEY, CDR2 SMNVEV (reference sequence). The CDR3 runs 13 residues. The CDR3 nucleotides read TGTGCCAGCAGTTCCCTAGCTTGGAATGAGCAGTTCTTC. Its translation: CASSSLAWNEQFF.

The CDR3, as DNA: TGCGCCAGCAGCCAAGGAAGACTAGCAAATACCGGGGAGCTGTTTTTT. As protein: CASSQGRLANTGELFF. The gene calls are TRBV4-1 and TRBJ2-2; 7 bases align to TRBD2. With 1 base clipped from V and 5 bases from J, the junction kept 7 bases outside the gene matches. Germline CDR1 reads MGHRA; CDR2 reads YSYEKL. The CDR3 loop spans 16 amino acids.

This clonotype was recorded many times. The chain couples TRBV19 to TRBJ2-6, with 7 nucleotides matching TRBD1. This CDR3 spans 14 amino acids. J lost 2 bases, V lost 9 bases, and 4 bases had no gene match. Germline V gene data show CDR1 as LNHDA and CDR2 as SQIVND (reference sequence). The CDR3 loop is CASLGGPGANVLTF. The CDR3 DNA is TGTGCCAGCTTAGGGGGCCCTGGGGCCAACGTCCTGACTTTC.

In its sample, this clonotype was seen many times. The chain recombines TRBV19 with TRBJ1-1, with D tentatively TRBD1 (6 bases). From germline, CDR1 is LNHDA and CDR2 SQIVND (reference sequence). Trimming stripped 6 bases from V and 7 bases from J, with 24 bases between. The CDR3 runs to 16 residues. Written as DNA, the CDR3 is TGTGCCAGTAGCTTTGGCAAACCCGGGACACTACGTGAAGCTTTCTTT. This sequence encodes CASSFGKPGTLREAFF.

This clonotype was found many times. The CDR3 spells CASSTRVGVGELFF. CDR3 sequence (DNA): TGTGCCAGTAGCACCAGAGTGGGGGTCGGGGAGCTGTTTTTT. The V gene is TRBV19, the J gene TRBJ2-2, with D perhaps given as TRBD1 or TRBD2 (5 bases each). There are 14 residues in the CDR3. Trimming removed 6 bases from V and 7 bases from J, with 15 bases in between. The germline V gene has CDR1 LNHDA and CDR2 SQIVND (reference sequence).

This chain uses TRBV20-1 with TRBJ2-3; 11 nucleotides agree with TRBD2. CDR1 and CDR2 from the germline V gene are DFQATT and SNEGSKA (reference sequence). The V segment lost 0 bases and the J segment 6 bases; nucleotides outside the gene matches: 5. This CDR3 comprises 15 residues. The CDR3 DNA follows: TGCAGTGCTAGAGATCCTAGCGGGGGGAGGGATACGCAGTATTTT. This gives the protein CSARDPSGGRDTQYF.

This clonotype was counted at least ten times. The V gene is TRBV19, the J gene TRBJ2-2; 7 nucleotides align to TRBD1. The length of the CDR3 is 13 residues. Per the germline V gene, CDR1 is LNHDA and CDR2 is SQIVND (reference sequence). The V and J ends lost 9 bases and 1 base, in that order; junction bases with no gene match: 2. As DNA, the CDR3 is TGTGCCAGCAGACAGGGGAACACCGGGGAGCTGTTTTTT. It encodes CASRQGNTGELFF.

This clonotype was seen ten or more times. The chain couples TRBV2 to TRBJ1-1; D remains unclear. Trimming shortened V by 7 bases and J by 10 bases, and 19 bases separated the two germline ends. From germline, CDR1 is SNHLY and CDR2 FYNNEI. The CDR3 is 13 residues long. CDR3 nucleotides: TGTGCCAGCAATCGGGAGGGCGGTTTTGGAGCTTTCTTT. It specifies CASNREGGFGAFF.

This clonotype was counted at least ten times. The rearrangement joins TRBV29-1 to TRBJ2-3; TRBD2 matches 8 bases. V lost 8 bases and J lost 4; bases outside the gene matches: 5. The CDR3 contains 12 residues. CDR1 is SQVTM, CDR2 ANQGSEA, per germline. The CDR3 reads CSKREGADTQYF. For the CDR3, the DNA is TGCAGCAAACGGGAGGGCGCAGATACGCAGTATTTT.

In regard to this clonotype: One end of the junction is discordant with germline, which a read error may explain. The rearrangement uses TRBV5-4 and TRBJ2-7; possible D gene TRBD1, 6 bases. The CDR3 loop spans 16 amino acids. CDR1 and CDR2 (germline): SGHNT, YYREEE (reference sequence). Here the CDR3 DNA reads TGTGCCAGCAGCTTAACGAACTGGGGGCCTTCCTACGAGCAGTGCTTC. It specifies CASSLTNWGPSYEQCF.

On this clonotype: As the CDR3 is not closed by the conserved phenylalanine or tryptophan, this likely results from a read error. The chain employs TRBV5-4 and TRBJ2-1; no clear D. CDR1 and CDR2 from the germline V gene are SGHNT and YYREEE (reference sequence). The CDR3 totals 17 residues. V gave up 4 bases and J gave up 0 bases, with 17 bases separating them. DNA of the CDR3: TGTGCCAGCAGCCCACTGGACCGCCTTAGCTCCTACAATGAGCAGTTCTAC. It is translated as CASSPLDRLSSYNEQFY.

This clonotype was detected ten times or more. The junction departs from germline at one end; a sequencing error may be responsible. J is TRBJ2-2 and V is TRBV12-3 or TRBV12-4, with 9 bases lining up with TRBD1. The CDR3 sequence is 18 residues long. CDR3 DNA sequence: TGTGCCAGCAGTCTTCCCGGGACAGGGCTTGCGAACACCGGGGGGCTGTTTTTT. It translates to CASSLPGTGLANTGGLFF.

The chain uses TRBV5-1 and TRBJ2-5; D gene unclear. Germline V CDR1 and CDR2: SGHRS, YFSETQ. Trimming left V 1 base short and J 1 base short, with 11 bases between. The CDR3 extends over 15 amino acids. This CDR3 is CASSLITDFQETQYF. The CDR3 region has the DNA TGCGCCAGCAGCTTGATTACGGATTTCCAAGAGACCCAGTACTTC.

This clonotype was observed many times. V usage is TRBV2 and J usage is TRBJ2-1; no clear D. V lost 1 base and J 0 bases, leaving 4 bases between the germline ends. The CDR3 covers 14 residues. The V gene's germline CDR1 is SNHLY and CDR2 FYNNEI. This CDR3 reads CASSEEYSYNEQFF. CDR3 nucleotide sequence: TGTGCCAGCAGTGAAGAGTACTCCTACAATGAGCAGTTCTTC.

This chain links TRBV27 with TRBJ1-6, with D possibly TRBD1 on 5 matching bases. CDR3 length equals 15 residues. The ends were cut back, 4 bases at V and 7 bases at J, with 14 bases in the middle. Germline V CDR1 and CDR2: MNHEY, SMNVEV (reference sequence). The CDR3 DNA reads as TGTGCCAGCAGTTGGGGGGGAACTCCGAATTCACCCCTCCACTTT. The encoded protein is CASSWGGTPNSPLHF.

This clonotype showed up many times. This chain joins TRBV28 and TRBJ2-1; the match to TRBD1 covers 9 bases. The germline V gene encodes CDR1 MDHEN and CDR2 SYDVKM. The ends lost 7 bases at V and 6 bases at J; junction bases unmatched: 7. This CDR3 spans 14 amino acids. In DNA form, the CDR3 reads TGTGCCAGCACAACAGGGGGCACGGTCAATGAGCAGTTCTTC. It encodes CASTTGGTVNEQFF.

This clonotype occurred a few times. This chain links TRBV9 with TRBJ1-5; a possible D gene is TRBD1 (6 bases). The CDR3 covers 14 residues. CDR1 SGDLS and CDR2 YYNGEE come from the germline V gene. V lost 0 bases, J lost 2 bases, and 6 bases lay in between. In DNA, the CDR3 is TGTGCCAGCAGCGTAGCAGGGGGCAATCAGCCCCAGCATTTT. Amino acid sequence: CASSVAGGNQPQHF.

Notes on this clonotype: With a much larger clone just one base away, this may be a read error. The rearrangement links TRBV30 to TRBJ1-5, with TRBD1 as a possible D gene (5 bases). V lost 5 bases to trimming and J lost 3 bases, with 11 bases between them. The CDR3 runs to 13 residues. Germline lookup yields CDR1 GTSNPN and CDR2 SVGIG (reference sequence). In DNA, the CDR3 is TGTGCCTGGGGGACTGGGGACAATCAGCCCCAGCATTTT. Its translation: CAWGTGDNQPQHF.

The chain couples TRBV20-1 to TRBJ1-1, with no clear D. The V and J ends lost 1 base and 1 base respectively, with 22 bases between them. The CDR3 sequence is 18 residues long. CDR1 is DFQATT, CDR2 SNEGSKA, per germline (reference sequence). The CDR3 DNA reads TGCAGTGCTAGAGGCCAGGAGAAAATAGACCCCCGGAACACTGAAGCTTTCTTT. Protein sequence: CSARGQEKIDPRNTEAFF.